This note documents a single T cell receptor beta chain sequence. The target antigen is unknown. The data were taken from a study of OX40 agonist ivuxolimab in advanced cancers. Study information: Partial responses were seen in three patients, one with hepatocellular carcinoma and two with cutaneous melanoma.

The repertoire was sequenced with immunoSEQ multiplex PCR; TCRdb's copy has only in-frame clones and lacks some. This repertoire shows 73,000 or so clones, around nine tenths found once; its top ten account for about 0.8%. CDR1 and CDR2 (germline): ENHRY, SYGVKD. Trimming cost V 5 bases and J 4 bases, with 9 bases left between them. This CDR3 contains 14 residues. Broader study findings: Among the lowest peripheral clonal expansion occurred in 0.1-3.0 mg/kg partial responders.

No patient had autoimmune disease or received systemic immunosuppression. This receptor was taken from an adult with an advanced solid tumor such as melanoma, head and neck, liver or kidney cancer. This chain links TRBV10-3 with TRBJ2-6; no clear D gene. Sequenced here: CD4+ or CD8+ T cells sorted from blood, sampled in a trial of the OX40 agonist ivuxolimab. The CDR3 region is CAISTRPGANVLTF. CDR3 coding DNA: TGTGCCATCAGTACACGACCGGGGGCCAACGTCCTGACTTTC.